The 15 T cell receptor beta chains listed next were all sequenced from one sample in a study of radiation and T cells in renal cell carcinoma. Treatment here: treatment-naive control, cytoreductive nephrectomy. Only in-frame clones appear in the TCRdb table, and some are missing; sequencing was by immunoSEQ multiplex PCR. The sample contains 24,000 or so clones, about three fifths of which appear only once. This specimen was tumor tissue, taken from a patient whose treatment was nephrectomy without radiotherapy. All receptors derive from a man aged 40-55 years with renal cell carcinoma.

The chain recombines TRBV5-8 with TRBJ2-7; 7 nucleotides match TRBD2. This CDR3 spans 14 amino acids. Germline trimming cut 2 bases from V and 2 bases from J; bases unmatched to any gene: 4. CDR1 SGHTS and CDR2 YDEGEE come from the germline V gene. As DNA, the CDR3 is TGTGCCAGCAGCTTCACCGGGACTACCTACGAGCAGTACGTC. This encodes CASSFTGTTYEQYV.

The table lists this clone with a few counts. The chain joins TRBV5-4 to TRBJ2-3; 12 bases line up with TRBD1. The CDR3 has 15 amino acids. Trimming took 10 bases from V and 1 from J; bases not matched to a gene: 7. Germline assignment: CDR1 SGHNT and CDR2 YYREEE (reference sequence). As DNA, the CDR3 is TGTGCCGGGACAGGGGGCGATCTAGGCACAGATACGCAGTATTTT. Amino acid sequence: CAGTGGDLGTDTQYF.

The chain combines TRBV5-8 with TRBJ1-5; perhaps TRBD1 as D (5 bases). V lost 6 bases and J 0 bases, leaving 16 bases between the germline ends. The CDR3 is made up of 16 amino acids. CDR1 SGHTS and CDR2 YDEGEE come from the germline V gene. The CDR3 bases are TGTGCCAGCAACCCGTGGGGGGACCTTAGCAATCAGCCCCAGCATTTT. Amino acid sequence: CASNPWGDLSNQPQHF.

The genes are TRBV21-1 and TRBJ2-7; the D segment call TRBD2 is taken from the table without a DNA check. TRBV21-1 is a pseudogene locus. The CDR3 spans 13 residues. The CDR3 DNA sequence: TGTGCCAGCAGCAAAGGTAACGGCCTGGAGCAGTACGTC. It codes for CASSKGNGLEQYV.

The V call is TRBV5-1, the J call TRBJ2-3; D call uncertain. The CDR3 is made up of 14 amino acids. Per germline, CDR1 SGHRS and CDR2 YFSETQ. Deletions cut 0 bases from V and 4 bases from J, with 9 bases between. CDR3 amino acids: CASSLGTSADTQYF. Here the CDR3 DNA reads TGCGCCAGCAGCTTGGGGACGAGCGCAGATACGCAGTATTTT. The whole variable domain, remainder taken from reference TRBV5-1 and TRBJ2-3, is KAGVTQTPRYLIKTRGQQVTLSCSPISGHRSVSWYQQTPGQGLQFLFEYFSETQRNKGNFPGRFSGRQFSNSRSEMNVSTLELGDSALYLCASSLGTSADTQYFGPGTRLTVL.

This rearrangement joins TRBV20-1 to TRBJ2-1; no firm D call. CDR3 size: 11 residues. V was trimmed by 4 bases and J by 5 bases, leaving 6 bases between them. Germline V gene sequence: CDR1 DFQATT, CDR2 SNEGSKA (reference sequence). CDR3 in DNA: TGCAGTGCTACGACTCACAATGAGCAGTTCTTC. Translating it yields CSATTHNEQFF.

The chain links TRBV6-1 to TRBJ2-5, with TRBD2 matching over 8 bases. Germline CDR1 MNHNS, CDR2 SASEGT. The CDR3 totals 15 residues. V shed 0 bases and J 5 bases; nucleotides not matched to a gene: 5. Written as DNA, the CDR3 is TGTGCCAGCAGTGAAGCGACGGGGGGGCATGAGACCCAGTACTTC. Translated: CASSEATGGHETQYF.

The CDR3 reads CASSPSPISAWGNTIYF. The DNA for the CDR3 is TGTGCCAGCAGCCCTTCCCCTATTTCTGCGTGGGGAAACACCATATATTTT. This sequence joins TRBV9 and TRBJ1-3, with D unresolved. The CDR3 sequence is 17 residues long. V was pared by 4 bases and J by 4 bases, with 21 bases between. The germline CDR1 and CDR2 sequences are SGDLS and YYNGEE. Together with reference TRBV9 and TRBJ1-3, the CDR3 gives the full variable domain: DSGVTQTPKHLITATGQRVTLRCSPRSGDLSVYWYQQSLDQGLQFLIQYYNGEERAKGNILERFSAQQFPDLHSELNLSSLELGDSALYFCASSPSPISAWGNTIYFGEGSWLTVV.

V gene TRBV6-5 combines with J gene TRBJ2-1; unclear D gene. Per the germline V gene, CDR1 is MNHEY and CDR2 is SVGAGI. The CDR3 is made up of 14 amino acids. Trimming took 0 bases from V and 3 from J, leaving 6 bases between them. CDR3 protein: CASSYSGSYNEQFF. In nucleotides, the CDR3 is TGTGCCAGCAGTTACTCGGGCAGCTACAATGAGCAGTTCTTC.

CDR3 amino acids: CAISGFPGQALFPRTGELFF. The CDR3 DNA sequence: TGTGCCATCAGTGGTTTTCCGGGACAGGCGCTGTTTCCGAGGACCGGGGAGCTGTTTTTT. The chain links TRBV10-3 to TRBJ2-2, with 8 bases lining up with TRBD1. This CDR3 has 20 amino acids. The V gene end was trimmed by 4 bases and the J gene end by 5 bases; junction bases not matched to a gene: 21. Germline CDR1 and CDR2: ENHRY and SYGVKD.

This clone is classed as medium-sized. This chain connects TRBV29-1 to TRBJ1-2, with D possibly being TRBD1 (5 bases). Per the germline V gene, CDR1 is SQVTM and CDR2 is ANQGSEA. The V and J ends lost 5 bases and 4 bases respectively, with 14 bases between them. The CDR3 runs 13 residues. The DNA of the CDR3 is TGCAGCGTTTACGGGGGGGACCGCTATGGCTACACCTTC. Translating gives CSVYGGDRYGYTF. The whole variable domain, remainder taken from reference TRBV29-1 and TRBJ1-2, is SAVISQKPSRDICQRGTSLTIQCQVDSQVTMMFWYRQQPGQSLTLIATANQGSEATYESGFVIDKFPISRPNLTFSTLTVSNMSPEDSSIYLCSVYGGDRYGYTFGSGTRLTVV.

The chain carries TRBV4-1 and TRBJ1-5, with 8 positions matching TRBD1. The CDR3 runs 16 residues. V shed 0 bases and J 7 bases; nucleotides not matched to a gene: 8. Germline V lookup: CDR1 MGHRA, CDR2 YSYEKL. The CDR3 nucleotides read TGCGCCAGCAGCCAAGATCGGAGGACAGGGCTGCAGCCCCAGCATTTT. This translates into CASSQDRRTGLQPQHF.

This clone has just a few counts. This CDR3 is CASNSQGEVNTEAFF. In DNA, the CDR3 is TGTGCCAGCAACTCACAGGGGGAGGTGAACACTGAAGCTTTCTTT. V is TRBV6-6 and J is TRBJ1-1, with 8 bases lining up with TRBD1. Germline-derived CDR1 and CDR2 are MNHNY and SVGAGI (reference sequence). This CDR3 has 15 residues. The junction had 7 bases not matched to a gene; V was cut back by 7 bases and J by 0 bases.

This chain links TRBV6-5 with TRBJ1-2; D is unresolved. The CDR3 covers 15 residues. Germline CDR1 is MNHEY and CDR2 is SVGAGI. Trimming cost V 0 bases and J 7 bases, with 15 bases left between them. CDR3 amino acids: CASSYSRRVWRGYTF. CDR3 sequence (DNA): TGTGCCAGCAGTTACTCTCGCCGGGTTTGGCGTGGCTACACCTTC.

The chain recombines TRBV6-1 with TRBJ1-2; no reliable D call. V shed 3 bases and J shed 4 bases, with 9 bases lying between them. Germline V gene lookup returns CDR1 MNHNS and CDR2 SASEGT. The CDR3 length is 13 residues. DNA for the CDR3: TGTGCCAGCAGTGATGTTGGGCTCTATGGCTACACCTTC. It encodes CASSDVGLYGYTF.